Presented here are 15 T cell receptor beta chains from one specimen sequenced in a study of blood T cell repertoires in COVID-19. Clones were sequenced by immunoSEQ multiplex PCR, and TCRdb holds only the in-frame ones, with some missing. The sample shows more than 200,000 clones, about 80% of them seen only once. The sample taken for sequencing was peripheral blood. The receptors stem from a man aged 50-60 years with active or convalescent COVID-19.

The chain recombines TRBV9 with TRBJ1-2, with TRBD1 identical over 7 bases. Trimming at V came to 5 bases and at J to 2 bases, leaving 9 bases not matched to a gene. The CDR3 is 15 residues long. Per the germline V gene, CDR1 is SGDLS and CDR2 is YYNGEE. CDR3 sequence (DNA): TGTGCCAGCAGAGAAGAAGACAGGGCCAACTATGGCTACACCTTC. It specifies CASREEDRANYGYTF.

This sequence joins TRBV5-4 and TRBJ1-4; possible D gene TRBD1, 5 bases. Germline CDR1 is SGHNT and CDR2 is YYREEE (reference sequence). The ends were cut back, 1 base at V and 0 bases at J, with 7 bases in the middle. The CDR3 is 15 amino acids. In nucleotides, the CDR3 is TGTGCCAGCAGCTTGACAGGACCAACTAATGAAAAACTGTTTTTT. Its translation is CASSLTGPTNEKLFF. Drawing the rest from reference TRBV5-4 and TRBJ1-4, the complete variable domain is ETGVTQSPTHLIKTRGQQVTLRCSSQSGHNTVSWYQQALGQGPQFIFQYYREEENGRGNFPPRFSGLQFPNYSSELNVNALELDDSALYLCASSLTGPTNEKLFFGSGTQLSVL.

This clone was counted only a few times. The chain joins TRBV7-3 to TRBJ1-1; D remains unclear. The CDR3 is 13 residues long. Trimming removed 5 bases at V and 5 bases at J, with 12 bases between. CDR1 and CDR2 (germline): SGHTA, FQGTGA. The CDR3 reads CASSLRAGTEAFF. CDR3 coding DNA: TGTGCCAGCAGCCTCCGAGCGGGGACTGAAGCTTTCTTT.

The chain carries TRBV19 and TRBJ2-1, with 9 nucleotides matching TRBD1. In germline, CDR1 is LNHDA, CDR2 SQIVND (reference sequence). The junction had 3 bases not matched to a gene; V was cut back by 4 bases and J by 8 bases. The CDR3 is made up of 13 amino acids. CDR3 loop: CASSRGQGYEQFF. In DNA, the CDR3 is TGTGCCAGTAGTAGAGGACAGGGGTATGAGCAGTTCTTC.

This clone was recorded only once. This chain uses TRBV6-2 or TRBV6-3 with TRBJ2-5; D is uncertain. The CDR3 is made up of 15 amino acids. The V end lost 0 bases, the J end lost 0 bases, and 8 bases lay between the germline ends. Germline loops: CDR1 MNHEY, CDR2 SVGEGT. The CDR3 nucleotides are TGTGCCAGCAGTTACTCCGCGGTGAACCAAGAGACCCAGTACTTC. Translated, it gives CASSYSAVNQETQYF.

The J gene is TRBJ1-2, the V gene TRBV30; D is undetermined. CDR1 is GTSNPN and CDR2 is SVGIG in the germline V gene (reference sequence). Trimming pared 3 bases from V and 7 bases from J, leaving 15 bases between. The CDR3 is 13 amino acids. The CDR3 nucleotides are TGTGCCTGGAGCCCGGTTAGCGCCGGTGGCTACACCTTC. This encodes CAWSPVSAGGYTF.

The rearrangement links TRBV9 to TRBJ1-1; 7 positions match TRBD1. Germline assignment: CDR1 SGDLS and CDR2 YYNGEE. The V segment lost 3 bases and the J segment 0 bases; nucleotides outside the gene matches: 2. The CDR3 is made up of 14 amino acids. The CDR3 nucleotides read TGTGCCAGCAGCGGGCAGGGGGTGAACACTGAAGCTTTCTTT. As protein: CASSGQGVNTEAFF.

CDR3 in amino acids: CASDQGATEAFF. Written as DNA, the CDR3 is TGTGCTAGTGACCAGGGGGCCACTGAAGCTTTCTTT. The V call is TRBV12-5, the J call TRBJ1-1; 8 positions match TRBD1. The CDR3 is 12 residues long. With 7 bases clipped from V and 4 bases from J, the junction kept 2 bases outside the gene matches. Germline lookup yields CDR1 LGHNT and CDR2 FRNRAP. Using reference TRBV12-5 and TRBJ1-1 for the parts outside the CDR3, the full variable domain is DARVTQTPRHKVTEMGQEVTMRCQPILGHNTVFWYRQTMMQGLELLAYFRNRAPLDDSGMPKDRFSAEMPDATLATLKIQPSEPRDSAVYFCASDQGATEAFFGQGTRLTVV.

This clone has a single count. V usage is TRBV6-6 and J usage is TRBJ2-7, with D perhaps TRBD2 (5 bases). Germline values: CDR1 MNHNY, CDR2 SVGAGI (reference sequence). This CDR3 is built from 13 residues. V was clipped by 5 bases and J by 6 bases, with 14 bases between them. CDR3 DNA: TGTGCCAGCAGTCGAGGGCCAAACGCCGAGCAGTACTTC. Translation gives CASSRGPNAEQYF.

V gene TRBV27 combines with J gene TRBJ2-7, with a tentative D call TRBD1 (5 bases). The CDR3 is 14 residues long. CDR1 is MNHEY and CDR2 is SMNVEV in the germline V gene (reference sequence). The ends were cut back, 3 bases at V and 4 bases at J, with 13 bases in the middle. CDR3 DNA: TGTGCCAGCAGTTTGCGGCAGGGTTGGTACGAGCAGTACTTC. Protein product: CASSLRQGWYEQYF.

The CDR3 sequence: CASSDRGRADTQYF. CDR3 DNA: TGTGCCAGCAGCGACAGGGGGCGGGCAGATACGCAGTATTTT. The J gene is TRBJ2-3, the V gene TRBV28; 10 bases line up with TRBD1. The germline gives CDR1 MDHEN, CDR2 SYDVKM. The CDR3 consists of 14 residues. The J segment lost 4 bases and the V segment lost 6 bases, leaving 4 bases of the junction unmatched. The full variable domain, rest sourced from reference TRBV28 and TRBJ2-3, is DVKVTQSSRYLVKRTGEKVFLECVQDMDHENMFWYRQDPGLGLRLIYFSYDVKMKEKGDIPEGYSVSREKKERFSLILESASTNQTSMYLCASSDRGRADTQYFGPGTRLTVL.

The CDR3, as DNA: TGTGCCAGCAGCTTGCCGGGACAGGGGGCTAATGAGCAGTTCTTC. Encoded protein: CASSLPGQGANEQFF. This chain connects TRBV5-8 to TRBJ2-1, with 12 bases identical to TRBD1. After removal of 1 base from V and 7 bases from J, the junction contained 3 bases not matched to a gene. The germline gives CDR1 SGHTS, CDR2 YDEGEE. This CDR3 has 15 amino acids. The full variable domain, completed using reference TRBV5-8 and TRBJ2-1, is EAGVTQSPTHLIKTRGQQATLRCSPISGHTSVYWYQQALGLGLQFLLWYDEGEERNRGNFPPRFSGRQFPNYSSELNVNALELEDSALYLCASSLPGQGANEQFFGPGTRLTVL.

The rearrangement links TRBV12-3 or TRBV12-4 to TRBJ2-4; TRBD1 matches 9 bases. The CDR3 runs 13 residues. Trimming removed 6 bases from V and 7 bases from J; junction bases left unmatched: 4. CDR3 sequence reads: CASRRDRVNIQYF. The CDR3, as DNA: TGTGCCAGCAGACGGGACAGGGTTAACATTCAGTACTTC.

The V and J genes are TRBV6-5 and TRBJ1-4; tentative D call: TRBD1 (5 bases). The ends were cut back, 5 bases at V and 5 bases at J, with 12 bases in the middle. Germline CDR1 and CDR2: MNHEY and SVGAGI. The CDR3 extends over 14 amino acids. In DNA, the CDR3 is TGTGCCAGCAGTCAGGGTGGAAGGAATGAAAAACTGTTTTTT. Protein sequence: CASSQGGRNEKLFF.

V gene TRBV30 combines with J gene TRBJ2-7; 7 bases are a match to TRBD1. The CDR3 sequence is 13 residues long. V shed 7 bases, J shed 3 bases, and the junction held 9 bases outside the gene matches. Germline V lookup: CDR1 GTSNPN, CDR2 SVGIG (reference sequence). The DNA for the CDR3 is TGTGCCTTCCGGGGACAGTCTTTCTACGAGCAGTACTTC. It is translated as CAFRGQSFYEQYF.